This T cell receptor beta chain was sequenced in a study of blood T cells in healthy people across ages. Primers used in a second PCR of about 7 to 11 cycles were a sample-barcoded 5' primer and a J-beta primer mix. In TCRdb, the 5' RACE reads were re-called with MiXCR into one record per CDR3 protein. The top ten clones hold over 5.5% of a sample with about 1,400,000 distinct CDR3 sequences, approximately 63% of them seen once. This clonotype was observed a few times. The junction had 3 bases not matched to a gene; V was cut back by 3 bases and J by 2 bases. The germline V gene has CDR1 SQVTM and CDR2 ANQGSEA. The CDR3 spans 14 residues.

Input material: blood. V usage is TRBV29-1 and J usage is TRBJ2-1; TRBD1 matches at 8 bases. This sequence was found in a young man in good health. The CDR3 sequence is CSVDADRAYNEQFF. The DNA of the CDR3 is TGCAGCGTTGACGCGGACAGGGCCTACAATGAGCAGTTCTTC.